This TCR beta chain was recorded in a study of OX40 agonist ivuxolimab in advanced cancers. Study outcomes and limitations: Low normalized T-cell clonal expansion was additionally recorded for some nonresponders.

Looked up from germline, CDR1 is SNHLY and CDR2 is FYNNEI. The V gene lost 5 bases and the J gene lost 7 bases, with 11 bases spanning the gap. CDR3 length: 12 amino acids. About this clone: Antigen specificity is unknown.

Data came from immunoSEQ multiplex PCR; TCRdb stores just in-frame clones and leaves some out. The sample yields about 83,000 clones, around 84% seen once. This clonotype originated in an adult with an advanced solid tumor such as melanoma, head and neck, liver or kidney cancer. The rearrangement links TRBV2 to TRBJ1-1, with D perhaps TRBD1 (5 bases). The specimen comprised CD4+ or CD8+ T cells sorted from blood, sampled in a trial of the OX40 agonist ivuxolimab. The CDR3 DNA is TGTGCCAGCAGTTCCCAGGGTGGTGAAGCTTTCTTT. As protein: CASSSQGGEAFF.